Listed below are T cell receptor beta chains from one sample, sequenced in a study of blood T cell repertoires in COVID-19. Generated by immunoSEQ multiplex PCR, the TCRdb table keeps only in-frame clones and is missing some. The sample includes about 93,000 clones, 70% to 90% of them seen just once. Sequencing used peripheral blood. The origin of the receptors is a woman older than 75 with acute or convalescent COVID-19. CDR3s include the opening cysteine and the closing phenylalanine or tryptophan. The D gene is left open where the match is weak. Only part of the rows carry a size: once, few, many, or a class if the clone is expanded.

CDR3nt: TGTGCCAGCAGCCCGACAGGGGCGACTTGTGAGCAGTACTTC
CDR3aa: CASSPTGATCEQYF
j_gene: TRBJ2-7
abundance: -
v_gene: TRBV7-4
d_gene: TRBD1

CDR3nt: TGTGCCAGCAGCCAAGAGCGGGGAAAGACCACCGGGGAGCTGTTTTTT
CDR3aa: CASSQERGKTTGELFF
j_gene: TRBJ2-2
abundance: -
v_gene: TRBV3-1/TRBV3-2
d_gene: -

CDR3nt: TGTGCCAGCAGCCGGACAGGTCCGGGGGATAATTTTAATTCACCCCTCCACTTT
CDR3aa: CASSRTGPGDNFNSPLHF
j_gene: TRBJ1-6
abundance: -
v_gene: TRBV7-9
d_gene: TRBD1

CDR3nt: TGTGCCTGGAGTGTAGGGCAGGGCGACGGGGAGCTGTTTTTT
CDR3aa: CAWSVGQGDGELFF
j_gene: TRBJ2-2
abundance: -
v_gene: TRBV30
d_gene: -

CDR3nt: TGTGCCAGCAGTTACGTTGACATCGGTGGCTACACCTTC
CDR3aa: CASSYVDIGGYTF
j_gene: TRBJ1-2
abundance: -
v_gene: TRBV6-2/TRBV6-3
d_gene: -

CDR3nt: TGTGCCAGCAGCTCTCGGGGGGGCAGAGGGGAGCTGTTTTTT
CDR3aa: CASSSRGGRGELFF
j_gene: TRBJ2-2
abundance: -
v_gene: TRBV5-4
d_gene: TRBD2

CDR3nt: TGTGCCAGCAGCGAGGGGGGGAGCTCCTACGAGCAGTACTTC
CDR3aa: CASSEGGSSYEQYF
j_gene: TRBJ2-7
abundance: -
v_gene: TRBV9
d_gene: -

CDR3nt: TGTGCCAGCAGTAAGGGGATGCGCGACGAGCAGTACTTC
CDR3aa: CASSKGMRDEQYF
j_gene: TRBJ2-7
abundance: -
v_gene: TRBV25-1
d_gene: -

CDR3nt: TGTGCCAGCAGCTCCGGACCGGGACAGGGGGGTGAAAAACTGTTTTTT
CDR3aa: CASSSGPGQGGEKLFF
j_gene: TRBJ1-4
abundance: -
v_gene: TRBV7-6
d_gene: TRBD1

CDR3nt: TGTGCCAGCAGTTACGGCGTGGCAGGGCAGAACACTGAAGCTTTCTTT
CDR3aa: CASSYGVAGQNTEAFF
j_gene: TRBJ1-1
abundance: -
v_gene: TRBV6-5
d_gene: -

CDR3nt: TGTGCCAGTCGTTGGCCAGATACGCAGTATTTT
CDR3aa: CASRWPDTQYF
j_gene: TRBJ2-3
abundance: -
v_gene: TRBV2
d_gene: -

CDR3nt: TGTGCCAGCATAGCTAGCGGGGGATATACGCCCCAGCATTTT
CDR3aa: CASIASGGYTPQHF
j_gene: TRBJ1-5
abundance: -
v_gene: TRBV6-5
d_gene: -

CDR3nt: TGTGCCAGCAGCTCAATCTTGACAGGGGGCGTCGACGAAGAGAGCTATGGCTACACCTTC
CDR3aa: CASSSILTGGVDEESYGYTF
j_gene: TRBJ1-2
abundance: -
v_gene: TRBV12-1
d_gene: -

CDR3nt: TGTGCCAGCAGCCAAGGTTTGTCGGGGATGAACACTGAAGCTTTCTTT
CDR3aa: CASSQGLSGMNTEAFF
j_gene: TRBJ1-1
abundance: few
v_gene: TRBV3-1/TRBV3-2
d_gene: -

CDR3nt: TGTGCCAGCAGCTTGCTAGGGAACACTGAAGCTTTCTTT
CDR3aa: CASSLLGNTEAFF
j_gene: TRBJ1-1
abundance: -
v_gene: TRBV7-3
d_gene: -

CDR3nt: TGTGCCAGCAGCCCCGGGGGGTACTATGGCTACACCTTC
CDR3aa: CASSPGGYYGYTF
j_gene: TRBJ1-2
abundance: -
v_gene: TRBV3-1/TRBV3-2
d_gene: -

CDR3nt: TGTGCCAGCAGTGAAAGATTTGGTACTCCAAGGAGCTCCTATAATTCACCCCTCCACTTT
CDR3aa: CASSERFGTPRSSYNSPLHF
j_gene: TRBJ1-6
abundance: -
v_gene: TRBV6-1
d_gene: -

CDR3nt: TGTGCCAGCAGCCCCGAATCCAGTCGAGAGACCCAGTACTTC
CDR3aa: CASSPESSRETQYF
j_gene: TRBJ2-5
abundance: -
v_gene: TRBV7-9
d_gene: -

CDR3nt: TGCAGCGCACGGACAGATAACTATGGCTACACCTTC
CDR3aa: CSARTDNYGYTF
j_gene: TRBJ1-2
abundance: -
v_gene: TRBV29-1
d_gene: -

CDR3nt: TGTGCCAGCAGCCCCCACTACGAGCAGTACTTC
CDR3aa: CASSPHYEQYF
j_gene: TRBJ2-7
abundance: -
v_gene: TRBV28
d_gene: -

CDR3nt: TGTGCCAGCAGCCCTTGGACAGGGGGCTCCTACAATGAGCAGTTCTTC
CDR3aa: CASSPWTGGSYNEQFF
j_gene: TRBJ2-1
abundance: -
v_gene: TRBV11-2
d_gene: TRBD1

CDR3nt: TGTGCCAGCAGCAAGGTCCCGTACCAGGGTGGCAGGGAAAAACTGTTTTTT
CDR3aa: CASSKVPYQGGREKLFF
j_gene: TRBJ1-4
abundance: -
v_gene: TRBV11-3
d_gene: -

CDR3nt: TGTGCCAGCAGCGACCAGCGGGGGGGCCGACCAGATACGCAGTATTTT
CDR3aa: CASSDQRGGRPDTQYF
j_gene: TRBJ2-3
abundance: -
v_gene: TRBV4-2
d_gene: TRBD2

CDR3nt: TGTGCCAGTAGTCCTCAGGGAGGCGGTGAAAAACTGTTTTTT
CDR3aa: CASSPQGGGEKLFF
j_gene: TRBJ1-4
abundance: -
v_gene: TRBV19
d_gene: -

CDR3nt: TGCGCCAGCAGCTGGGACAGTCTTTTTGGCTACACCTTC
CDR3aa: CASSWDSLFGYTF
j_gene: TRBJ1-2
abundance: -
v_gene: TRBV5-1
d_gene: TRBD1

CDR3nt: TGTGCCAGTATGAATAGTTATGGCTACACCTTC
CDR3aa: CASMNSYGYTF
j_gene: TRBJ1-2
abundance: -
v_gene: TRBV19
d_gene: -

CDR3nt: TGTGCCAGCAGCCCTCTATCAACTAATGAAAAACTGTTTTTT
CDR3aa: CASSPLSTNEKLFF
j_gene: TRBJ1-4
abundance: -
v_gene: TRBV2
d_gene: -